This TCR beta chain was identified during a study of regulatory T cells in long-lasting Graves disease. Arm-PCR of CDR3 regions with iRepertoire HTBI primers generated TCR beta libraries. One entry per CDR3 protein, called by TCRdb with MiXCR from the multiplex PCR reads. The sample yields 350,000 to 500,000 distinct CDR3 sequences, 21% seen once. This clonotype was counted ten times or more. Germline CDR1 GTSNPN, CDR2 SVGIG (reference sequence). This CDR3 is built from 13 residues. The junction had 7 bases not matched to a gene; V was cut back by 1 base and J by 8 bases. Time point in this sample: persistent/refractory GD, antithyroid drugs over 5 years with positive TRAb. Construction of the TCR library relied on RNA isolated from PBMCs. Clinicians diagnosed Graves' disease using American Thyroid Association guidelines.

The sequence derives from a female donor with Graves disease. V gene TRBV30 combines with J gene TRBJ1-2, with 7 bases fitting TRBD1. The sequences come from peripheral blood mononuclear cells (PBMCs), collected when the disease was refractory, from a patient treated with antithyroid drugs. CDR3 protein: CAWSETGLGGYTF. CDR3 coding DNA: TGTGCCTGGAGTGAGACAGGGCTTGGCGGCTACACCTTC.